This TCR beta chain originates from a study of blood T cell repertoires in COVID-19. Repertoires were generated with immunoSEQ multiplex PCR, while TCRdb's copy carries only in-frame clones and drops some. This table holds fewer than 350,000 clones, around 86% found once. This CDR3 is 14 amino acids long. The trim removed 2 bases at V and 2 bases at J, leaving 2 bases unmatched. Per the germline V gene, CDR1 is MNHNS and CDR2 is SASEGT. The source of this sequence is a man aged 60 to 75 who had recovered from COVID-19. The chain couples TRBV6-1 to TRBJ1-2, with TRBD1 matching 7 bases. Sequenced: PBMCs or T cells enriched from blood (not recorded which). In nucleotides, the CDR3 is TGTGCCAGCAGTGAAACAGGGGAGAACTATGGCTACACCTTC. Protein: CASSETGENYGYTF.